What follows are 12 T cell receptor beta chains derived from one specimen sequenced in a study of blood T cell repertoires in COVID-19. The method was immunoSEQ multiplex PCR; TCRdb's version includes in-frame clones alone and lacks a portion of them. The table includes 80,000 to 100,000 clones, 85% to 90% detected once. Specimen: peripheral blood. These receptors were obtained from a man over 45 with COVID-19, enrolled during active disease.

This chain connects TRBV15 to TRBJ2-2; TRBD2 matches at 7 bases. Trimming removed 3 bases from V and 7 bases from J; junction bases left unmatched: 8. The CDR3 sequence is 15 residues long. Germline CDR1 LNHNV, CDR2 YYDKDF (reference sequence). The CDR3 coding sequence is TGTGCCACCAGCAGGACCGGACTAGTTGTCGGGGAGCTGTTTTTT. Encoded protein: CATSRTGLVVGELFF. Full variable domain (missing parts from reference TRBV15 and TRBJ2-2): DAMVIQNPRYQVTQFGKPVTLSCSQTLNHNVMYWYQQKSSQAPKLLFHYYDKDFNNEADTPDNFQSRRPNTSFCFLDIRSPGLGDTAMYLCATSRTGLVVGELFFGEGSRLTVL.

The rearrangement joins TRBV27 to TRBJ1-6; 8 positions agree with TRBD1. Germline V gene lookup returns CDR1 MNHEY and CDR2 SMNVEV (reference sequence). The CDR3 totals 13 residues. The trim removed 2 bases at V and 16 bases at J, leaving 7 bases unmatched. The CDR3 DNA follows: TGTGCCAGCAGTTTAGAGAGCAGGACAGGGCTCCACTTT. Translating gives CASSLESRTGLHF.

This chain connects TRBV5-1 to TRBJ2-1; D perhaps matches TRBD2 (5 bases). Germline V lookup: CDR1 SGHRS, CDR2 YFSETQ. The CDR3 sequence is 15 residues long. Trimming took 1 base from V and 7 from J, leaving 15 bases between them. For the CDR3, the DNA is TGCGCCAGCAGCTTGTGGACGCCTGGCGGGAATGAGCAGTTCTTC. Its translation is CASSLWTPGGNEQFF.

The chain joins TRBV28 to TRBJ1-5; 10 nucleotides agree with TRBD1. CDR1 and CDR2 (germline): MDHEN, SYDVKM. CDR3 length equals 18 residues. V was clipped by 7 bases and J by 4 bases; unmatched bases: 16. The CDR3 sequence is CASIPGWGQGPVNQPQHF. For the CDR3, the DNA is TGTGCCAGCATCCCCGGCTGGGGACAGGGGCCTGTTAATCAGCCCCAGCATTTT.

Here the CDR3 reads CASSRGTAIGNSPLHF. The CDR3 DNA is TGTGCCAGCAGCCGGGGGACAGCCATAGGTAATTCACCCCTCCACTTT. The chain carries TRBV3-1 (or the pseudogene TRBV3-2) and TRBJ1-6; the match to TRBD1 covers 7 bases. Germline assignment: CDR1 LGHDT and CDR2 YNNKEL (reference sequence). The CDR3 consists of 16 residues. V was pared by 4 bases and J by 6 bases, with 9 bases of the junction left unmatched.

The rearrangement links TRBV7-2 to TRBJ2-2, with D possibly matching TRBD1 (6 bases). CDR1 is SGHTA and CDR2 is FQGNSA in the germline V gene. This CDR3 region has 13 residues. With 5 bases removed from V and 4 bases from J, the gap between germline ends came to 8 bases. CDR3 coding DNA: TGTGCCAGCAGCCAACAGGGCACCGGGGAGCTGTTTTTT. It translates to CASSQQGTGELFF.

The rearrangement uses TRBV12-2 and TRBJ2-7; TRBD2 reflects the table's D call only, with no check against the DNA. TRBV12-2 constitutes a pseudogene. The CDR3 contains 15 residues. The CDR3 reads CASRPRGGSSYKQYF. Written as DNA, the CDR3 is TGTGCAAGTCGCCCTAGAGGTGGCAGCTCCTACAAGCAGTACTTC.

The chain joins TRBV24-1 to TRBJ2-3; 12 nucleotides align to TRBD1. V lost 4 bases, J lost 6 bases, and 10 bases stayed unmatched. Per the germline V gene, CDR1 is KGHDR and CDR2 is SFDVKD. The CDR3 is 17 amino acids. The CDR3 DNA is TGTGCCACCAGTGACCAACAACCGGGACAGGGGGCCGATACGCAGTATTTT. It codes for CATSDQQPGQGADTQYF.

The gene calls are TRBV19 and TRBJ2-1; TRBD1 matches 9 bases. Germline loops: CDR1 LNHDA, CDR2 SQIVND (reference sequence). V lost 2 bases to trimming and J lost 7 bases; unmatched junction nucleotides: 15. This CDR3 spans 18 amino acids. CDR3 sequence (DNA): TGTGCCAGTAGTATAAAGCCCCCCGGGGGACAGGGCTTTAATGAGCAGTTCTTC. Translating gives CASSIKPPGGQGFNEQFF.

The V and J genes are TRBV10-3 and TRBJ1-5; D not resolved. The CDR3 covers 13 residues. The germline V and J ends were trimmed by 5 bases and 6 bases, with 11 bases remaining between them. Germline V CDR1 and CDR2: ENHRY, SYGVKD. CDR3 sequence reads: CAISTEGSQPQHF. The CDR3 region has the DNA TGTGCCATCAGTACAGAAGGAAGTCAGCCCCAGCATTTT.

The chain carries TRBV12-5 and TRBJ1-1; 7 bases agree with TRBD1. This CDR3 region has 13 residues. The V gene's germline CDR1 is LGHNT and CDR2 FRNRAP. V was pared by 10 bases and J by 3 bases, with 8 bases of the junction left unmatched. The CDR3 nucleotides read TGTGCTATCCATACAGGGGACGACACTGAAGCTTTCTTT. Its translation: CAIHTGDDTEAFF.

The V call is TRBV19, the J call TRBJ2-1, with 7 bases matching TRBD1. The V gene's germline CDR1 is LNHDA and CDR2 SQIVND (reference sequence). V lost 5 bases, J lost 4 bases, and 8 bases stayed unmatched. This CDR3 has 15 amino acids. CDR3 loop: CASSEAGGKYNEQFF. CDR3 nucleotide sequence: TGTGCCAGTAGTGAGGCAGGGGGTAAATACAATGAGCAGTTCTTC.